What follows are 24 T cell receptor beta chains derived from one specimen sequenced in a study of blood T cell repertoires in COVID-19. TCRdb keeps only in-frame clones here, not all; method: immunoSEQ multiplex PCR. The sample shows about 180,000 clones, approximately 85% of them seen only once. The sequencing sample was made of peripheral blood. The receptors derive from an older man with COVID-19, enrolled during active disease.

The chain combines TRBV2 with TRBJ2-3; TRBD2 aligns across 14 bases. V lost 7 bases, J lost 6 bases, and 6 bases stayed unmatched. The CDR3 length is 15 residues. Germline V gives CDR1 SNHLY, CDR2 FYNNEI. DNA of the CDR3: TGTGCCAGCACTCGGACTAGCGGGGGGCTGGATACGCAGTATTTT. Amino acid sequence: CASTRTSGGLDTQYF.

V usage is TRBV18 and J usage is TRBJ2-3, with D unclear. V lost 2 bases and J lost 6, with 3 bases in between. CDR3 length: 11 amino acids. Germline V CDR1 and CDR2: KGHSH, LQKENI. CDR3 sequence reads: CASSPADTQYF. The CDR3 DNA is TGTGCCAGCTCACCAGCGGATACGCAGTATTTT.

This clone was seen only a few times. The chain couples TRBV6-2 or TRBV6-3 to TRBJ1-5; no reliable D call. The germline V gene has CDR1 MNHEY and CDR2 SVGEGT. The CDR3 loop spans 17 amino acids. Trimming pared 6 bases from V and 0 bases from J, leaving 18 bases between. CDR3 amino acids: CASSGVGGPLSNQPQHF. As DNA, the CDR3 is TGTGCCAGCAGCGGAGTTGGAGGCCCGCTTAGCAATCAGCCCCAGCATTTT.

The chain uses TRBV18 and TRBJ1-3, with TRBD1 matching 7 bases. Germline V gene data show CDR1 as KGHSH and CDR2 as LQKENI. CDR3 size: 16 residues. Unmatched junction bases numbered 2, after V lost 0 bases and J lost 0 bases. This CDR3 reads CASSPPGQSSGNTIYF. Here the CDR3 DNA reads TGTGCCAGCTCACCACCGGGACAGAGCTCTGGAAACACCATATATTTT.

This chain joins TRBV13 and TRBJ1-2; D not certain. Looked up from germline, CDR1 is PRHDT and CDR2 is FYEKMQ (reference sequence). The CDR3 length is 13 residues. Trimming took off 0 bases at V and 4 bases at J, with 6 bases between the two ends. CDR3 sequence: CASSLGGGYGYTF. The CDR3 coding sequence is TGTGCCAGCAGCTTAGGTGGAGGCTATGGCTACACCTTC.

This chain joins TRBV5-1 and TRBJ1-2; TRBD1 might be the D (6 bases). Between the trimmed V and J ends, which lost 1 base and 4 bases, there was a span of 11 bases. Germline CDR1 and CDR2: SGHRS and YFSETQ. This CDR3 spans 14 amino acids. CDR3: CASSLSGEPYGYTF. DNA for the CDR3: TGCGCCAGCAGCTTGTCAGGGGAACCCTATGGCTACACCTTC.

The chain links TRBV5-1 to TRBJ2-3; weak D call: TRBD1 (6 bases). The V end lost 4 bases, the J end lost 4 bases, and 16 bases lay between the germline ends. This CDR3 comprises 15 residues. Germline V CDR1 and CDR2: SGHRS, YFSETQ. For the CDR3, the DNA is TGCGCCAGCAGCGAAGGGGGTAGTCGGGCAGATACGCAGTATTTT. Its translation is CASSEGGSRADTQYF.

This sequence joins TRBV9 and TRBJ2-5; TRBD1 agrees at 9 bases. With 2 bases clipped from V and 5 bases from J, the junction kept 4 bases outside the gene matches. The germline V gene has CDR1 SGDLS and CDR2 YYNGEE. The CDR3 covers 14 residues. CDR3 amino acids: CASSVTGGWETQYF. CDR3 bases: TGTGCCAGCAGCGTCACAGGGGGCTGGGAGACCCAGTACTTC.

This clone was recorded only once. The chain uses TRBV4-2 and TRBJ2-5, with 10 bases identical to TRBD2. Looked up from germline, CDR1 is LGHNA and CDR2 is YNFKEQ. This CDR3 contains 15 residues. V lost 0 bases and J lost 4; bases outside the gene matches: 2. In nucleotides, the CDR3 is TGTGCCAGCAGCCAAGAAAGCGGGGGGGGAGAGACCCAGTACTTC. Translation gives CASSQESGGGETQYF.

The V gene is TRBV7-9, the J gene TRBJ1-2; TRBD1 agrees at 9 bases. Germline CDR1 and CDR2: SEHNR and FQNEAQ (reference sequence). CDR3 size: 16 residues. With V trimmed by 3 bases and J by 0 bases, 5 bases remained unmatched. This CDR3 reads CASSFFRDRANYGYTF. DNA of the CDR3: TGTGCCAGCAGCTTCTTCCGGGACAGGGCTAACTATGGCTACACCTTC.

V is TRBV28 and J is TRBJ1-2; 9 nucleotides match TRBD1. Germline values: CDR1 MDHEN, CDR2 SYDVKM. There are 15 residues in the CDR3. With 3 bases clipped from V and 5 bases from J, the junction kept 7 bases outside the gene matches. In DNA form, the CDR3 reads TGTGCCAGCAGTTTCCCGGGACAGGGATTTTATGGCTACACCTTC. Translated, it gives CASSFPGQGFYGYTF.

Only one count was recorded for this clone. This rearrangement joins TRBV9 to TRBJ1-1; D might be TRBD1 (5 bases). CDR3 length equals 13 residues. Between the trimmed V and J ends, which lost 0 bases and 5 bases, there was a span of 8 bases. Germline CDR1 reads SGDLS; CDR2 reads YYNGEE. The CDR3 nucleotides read TGTGCCAGCAGCGTAGAGACAGAAACTGAAGCTTTCTTT. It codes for CASSVETETEAFF.

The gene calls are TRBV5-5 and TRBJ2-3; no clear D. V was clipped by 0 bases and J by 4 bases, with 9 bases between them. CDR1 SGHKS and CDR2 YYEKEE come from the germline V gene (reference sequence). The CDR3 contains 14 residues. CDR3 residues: CASSLDQASDTQYF. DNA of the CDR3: TGTGCCAGCAGCTTGGATCAGGCCTCAGATACGCAGTATTTT.

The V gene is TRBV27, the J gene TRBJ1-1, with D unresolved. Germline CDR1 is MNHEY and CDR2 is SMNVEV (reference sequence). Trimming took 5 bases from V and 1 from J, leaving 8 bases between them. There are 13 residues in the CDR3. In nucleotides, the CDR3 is TGTGCCAGCAGTATTTACAGGAACACTGAAGCTTTCTTT. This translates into CASSIYRNTEAFF.

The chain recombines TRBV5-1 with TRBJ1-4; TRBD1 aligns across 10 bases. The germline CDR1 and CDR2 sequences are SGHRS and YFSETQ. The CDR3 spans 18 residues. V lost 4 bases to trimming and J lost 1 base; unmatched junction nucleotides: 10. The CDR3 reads CASSRGTGARQTNEKLFF. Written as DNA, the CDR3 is TGCGCCAGCAGCCGAGGGACAGGGGCCCGGCAAACTAATGAAAAACTGTTTTTT. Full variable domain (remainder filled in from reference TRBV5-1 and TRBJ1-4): KAGVTQTPRYLIKTRGQQVTLSCSPISGHRSVSWYQQTPGQGLQFLFEYFSETQRNKGNFPGRFSGRQFSNSRSEMNVSTLELGDSALYLCASSRGTGARQTNEKLFFGSGTQLSVL.

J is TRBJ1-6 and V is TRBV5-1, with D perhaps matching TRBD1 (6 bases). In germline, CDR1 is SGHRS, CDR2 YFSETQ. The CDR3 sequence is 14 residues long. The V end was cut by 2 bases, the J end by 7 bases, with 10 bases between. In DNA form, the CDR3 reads TGCGCCAGCAGCTTCGACAGGAGGAATTCACCCCTCCACTTT. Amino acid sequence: CASSFDRRNSPLHF.

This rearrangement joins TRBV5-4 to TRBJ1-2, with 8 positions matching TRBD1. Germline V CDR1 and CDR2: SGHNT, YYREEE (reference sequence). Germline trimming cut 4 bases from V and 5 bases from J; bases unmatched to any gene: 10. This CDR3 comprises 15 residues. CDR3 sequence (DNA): TGTGCCAGCAGCCCCGGACAGGGAGCAGGATATGGCTACACCTTC. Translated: CASSPGQGAGYGYTF.

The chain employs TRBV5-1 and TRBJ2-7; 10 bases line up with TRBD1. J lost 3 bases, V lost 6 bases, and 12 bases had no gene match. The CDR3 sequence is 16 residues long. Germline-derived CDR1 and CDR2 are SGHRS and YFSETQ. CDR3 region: CASTSNPGTGDYEQYF. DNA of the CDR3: TGCGCCAGCACCTCTAACCCAGGGACAGGGGACTACGAGCAGTACTTC.

This CDR3 is CSASDFQGYTF. The CDR3 DNA follows: TGCAGTGCTAGTGACTTTCAGGGCTACACCTTC. V usage is TRBV20-1 and J usage is TRBJ1-2; D gene unclear. Trimming removed 3 bases from V and 8 bases from J, with 10 bases in between. Germline CDR1 DFQATT, CDR2 SNEGSKA (reference sequence). CDR3 size: 11 residues.

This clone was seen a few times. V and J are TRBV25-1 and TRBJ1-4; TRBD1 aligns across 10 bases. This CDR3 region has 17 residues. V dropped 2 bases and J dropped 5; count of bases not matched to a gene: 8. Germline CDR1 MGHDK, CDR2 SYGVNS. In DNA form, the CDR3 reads TGTGCCAGCAGTGAAAGGGTCGGGACAGGGGTAAATGAAAAACTGTTTTTT. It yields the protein CASSERVGTGVNEKLFF.

DNA of the CDR3: TGTGCCAGCAGTGATCCACCAGGGATAAACACAGATACGCAGTATTTT. This translates into CASSDPPGINTDTQYF. The V gene is TRBV6-1, the J gene TRBJ2-3, with a tentative D call TRBD1 (5 bases). Germline CDR1 reads MNHNS; CDR2 reads SASEGT. The CDR3 covers 16 residues. Trimming removed 3 bases from V and 2 bases from J, with 15 bases in between.

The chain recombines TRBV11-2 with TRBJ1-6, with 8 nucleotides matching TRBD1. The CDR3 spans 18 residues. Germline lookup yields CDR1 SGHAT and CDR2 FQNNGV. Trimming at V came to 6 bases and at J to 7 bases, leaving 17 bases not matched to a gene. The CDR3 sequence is CASRHSTGGGRPNSPLHF. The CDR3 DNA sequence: TGTGCCAGCAGGCACTCCACAGGGGGAGGACGCCCGAATTCACCCCTCCACTTT.

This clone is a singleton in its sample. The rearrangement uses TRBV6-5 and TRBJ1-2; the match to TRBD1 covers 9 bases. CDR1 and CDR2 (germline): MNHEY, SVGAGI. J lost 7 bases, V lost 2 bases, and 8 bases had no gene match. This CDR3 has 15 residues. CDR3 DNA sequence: TGTGCCAGCAGTTACGGACAGGGGCTCTCCTCTGGCTACACCTTC. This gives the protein CASSYGQGLSSGYTF.

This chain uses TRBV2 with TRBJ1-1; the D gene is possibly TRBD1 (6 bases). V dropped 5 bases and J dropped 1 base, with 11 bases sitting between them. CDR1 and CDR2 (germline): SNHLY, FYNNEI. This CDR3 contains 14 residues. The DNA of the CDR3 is TGTGCCAGCAGTACCCGGACAGCGAACACTGAAGCTTTCTTT. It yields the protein CASSTRTANTEAFF.